This T cell receptor (beta chain) was sequenced during a study of blood T cell repertoires in COVID-19. Study-wide background: T cells, B-cell-depleted T cells, or PBMCs supplied cDNA or gDNA.

Trimming stripped 3 bases from V and 3 bases from J, with 12 bases between. This CDR3 has 15 amino acids. CDR1 and CDR2 (germline): LNHDA, SQIVND (reference sequence). TCRdb's table, derived via immunoSEQ multiplex PCR, lists solely in-frame clones and lacks some. The profile shows around 320,000 clones, around 90% of them singletons. This chain joins TRBV19 and TRBJ1-3; D gene ambiguous. The sequenced sample consisted of peripheral blood. The sequence was obtained from a man aged 18 to 29 with active or convalescent COVID-19. DNA of the CDR3: TGTGCCAGTAGTATCCCATCGGGTTATGGAAACACCATATATTTT. This encodes CASSIPSGYGNTIYF. The full variable domain, its missing parts supplied by reference TRBV19 and TRBJ1-3, is DGGITQSPKYLFRKEGQNVTLSCEQNLNHDAMYWYRQDPGQGLRLIYYSQIVNDFQKGDIAEGYSVSREKKESFPLTVTSAQKNPTAFYLCASSIPSGYGNTIYFGEGSWLTVV.